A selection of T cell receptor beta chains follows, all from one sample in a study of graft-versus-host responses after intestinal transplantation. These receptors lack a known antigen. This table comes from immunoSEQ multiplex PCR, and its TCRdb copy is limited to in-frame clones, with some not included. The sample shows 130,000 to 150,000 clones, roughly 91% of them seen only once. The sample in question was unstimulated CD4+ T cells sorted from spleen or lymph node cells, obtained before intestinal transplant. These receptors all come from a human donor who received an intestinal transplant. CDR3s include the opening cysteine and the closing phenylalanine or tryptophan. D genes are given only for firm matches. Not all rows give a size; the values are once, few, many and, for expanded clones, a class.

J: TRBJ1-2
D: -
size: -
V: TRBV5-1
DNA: TGCGCCAGTGGAAGTGGATCTGGGACACTTCCTAACTATGGCTACACCTTC
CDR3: CASGSGSGTLPNYGYTF

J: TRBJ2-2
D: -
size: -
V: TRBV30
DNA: TGTGCCTGGAAGGCTGGATGGGGCGCCGGGGAGCTGTTTTTT
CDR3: CAWKAGWGAGELFF

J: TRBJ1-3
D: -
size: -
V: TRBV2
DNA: TGTGCCAGCAGTGAGGAGGCTGGAAACACCATATATTTT
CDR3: CASSEEAGNTIYF

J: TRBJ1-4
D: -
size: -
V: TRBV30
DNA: TGTGCCTGGAGTGTAACGGGTTTGGCCGAAAAACTGTTTTTT
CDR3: CAWSVTGLAEKLFF

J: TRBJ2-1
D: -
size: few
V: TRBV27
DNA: TGTGCCAGCAGTAAACCGGGTCTAGGGTACAATGAGCAGTTCTTC
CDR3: CASSKPGLGYNEQFF

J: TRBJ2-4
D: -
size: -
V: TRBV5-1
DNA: TGCGCCAGCAGCTTGGCCGCGGGGACCGAAAAGTACTTC
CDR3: CASSLAAGTEKYF

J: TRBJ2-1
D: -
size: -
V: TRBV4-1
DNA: TGCGCCAGCAGCCAAGCTAGAACCAATGAGCAGTTCTTC
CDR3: CASSQARTNEQFF

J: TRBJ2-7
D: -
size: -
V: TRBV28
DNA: TGTGCCACCAGGGCTCCGGGGGAAAGGTACGAGCAGTACTTC
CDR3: CATRAPGERYEQYF

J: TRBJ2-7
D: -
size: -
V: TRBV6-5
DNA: TGTGCCAGCAGTGAATTCTCCTACGAGCAGTACTTC
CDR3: CASSEFSYEQYF

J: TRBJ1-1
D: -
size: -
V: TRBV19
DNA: TGTGCCAGTAGTAGAGGACAGCCGAACACTGAAGCTTTCTTT
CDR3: CASSRGQPNTEAFF

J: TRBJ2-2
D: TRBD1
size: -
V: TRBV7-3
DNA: TGTGCCAGCAGCCCCCCTGGGACAGTGAACACCGGGGAGCTGTTTTTT
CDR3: CASSPPGTVNTGELFF

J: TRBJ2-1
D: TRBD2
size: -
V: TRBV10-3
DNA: TGTGCCATCAGCGGGACTAGCGGGACCTCCTACAATGAGCAGTTCTTC
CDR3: CAISGTSGTSYNEQFF

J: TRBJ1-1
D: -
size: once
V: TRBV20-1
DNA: TGCAGTGCTCCAGGGGTCACTGAAGCTTTCTTT
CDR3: CSAPGVTEAFF

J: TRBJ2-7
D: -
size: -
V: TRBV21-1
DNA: TGTGCCAGCAGCAAAGCCCCGCGGGAGGGCTCCTACGAGCAGTACTTC
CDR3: CASSKAPREGSYEQYF

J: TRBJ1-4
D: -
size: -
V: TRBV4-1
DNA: TGCGCCAGCAGCCAGGCCTTCCCTAGTGAAAAACTGTTTTTT
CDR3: CASSQAFPSEKLFF

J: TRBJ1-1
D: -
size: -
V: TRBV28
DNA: TGTGCCAGCCCCCCCGGGGGGGGCGGCACTGAAGCTTTCTTT
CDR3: CASPPGGGGTEAFF

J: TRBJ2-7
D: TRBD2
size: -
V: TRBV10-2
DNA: TGCGCCAGCAGCGAACGGAGCGGGATAGTCAACGAGCAGTACTTC
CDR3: CASSERSGIVNEQYF

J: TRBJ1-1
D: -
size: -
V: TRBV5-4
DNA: TGTGCCAGCAGTAAAGCCCGAGGGGCTCCCACTCTCACTGAAACTTTCTTT
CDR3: CASSKARGAPTLTETFF

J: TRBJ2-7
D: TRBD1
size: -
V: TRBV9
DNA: TGTGCCAGCAGCGTAGAGGACAGGGCCTACGAGCAGTACTTC
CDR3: CASSVEDRAYEQYF

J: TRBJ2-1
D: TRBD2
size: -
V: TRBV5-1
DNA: TGCGCCAGCAGCTGGGGGTTGACTAGCGCTTCCTACAATGAGCAGTTCTTC
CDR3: CASSWGLTSASYNEQFF

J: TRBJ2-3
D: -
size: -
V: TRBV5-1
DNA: TGCGCCAGCAGCCTGGGGCAGCACACAGATACGCAGTATTTT
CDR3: CASSLGQHTDTQYF

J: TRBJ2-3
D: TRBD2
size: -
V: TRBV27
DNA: TGTGCCAGTGCCCTAGCGGGAGGGAGGGCAGATACGCAGTATTTT
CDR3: CASALAGGRADTQYF

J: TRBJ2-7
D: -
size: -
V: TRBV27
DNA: TGTGCCAGCAGTCCCAATGGCGGCAACTACGAGCAGTACTTC
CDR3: CASSPNGGNYEQYF

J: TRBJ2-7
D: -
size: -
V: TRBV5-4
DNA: TGTGCCAGCAGTTTATCAGGAAGCTTGAGCTCCTACGAGCAGTACTTC
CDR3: CASSLSGSLSSYEQYF

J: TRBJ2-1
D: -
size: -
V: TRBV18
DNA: TGTGCCAGCTCACCAGGACGGGAGAGCTACAATGAGCAGTTCTTC
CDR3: CASSPGRESYNEQFF

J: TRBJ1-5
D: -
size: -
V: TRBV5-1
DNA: TGCGCCAGCAGCTTGGACAGCTCTAATCAGCCCCAGCATTTT
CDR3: CASSLDSSNQPQHF

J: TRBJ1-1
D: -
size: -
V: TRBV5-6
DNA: TGTGCCAGCAGCTTGGCCGGGGTCACTGAAGCTTTCTTT
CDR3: CASSLAGVTEAFF

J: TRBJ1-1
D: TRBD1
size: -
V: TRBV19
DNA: TGTGCCAGTAAGGGACAGCTGAACACTGAAGCTTTCTTT
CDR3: CASKGQLNTEAFF

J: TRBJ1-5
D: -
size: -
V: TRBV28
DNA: TGTGCCAGCACCACTTTGGGGGTCAATCAGCCCCAGCATTTT
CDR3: CASTTLGVNQPQHF

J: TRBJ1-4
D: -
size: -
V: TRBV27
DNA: TGTGCCAGCGGGGATGCAACTAATGAAAAACTGTTTTTT
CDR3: CASGDATNEKLFF